This T cell receptor (beta chain) was identified in a study of cytomegalovirus exposure and HLA in healthy donors. Turning to the study itself: A prior study identified 120 million or so unique TCR beta sequences from about 180 million T cells. Researchers found that roughly 81% of fewer than 450 genotyped donors fell within the Caucasian-associated ancestry cluster.

It was with 60 Vbeta and 13 Jbeta primers that the PCR ran. Using immunoSEQ multiplex PCR, the repertoire was profiled, and TCRdb retains in-frame clones only, with some absent. The sample includes approximately 160,000 clones, 78% of them seen just once. Notes on the study in general: Solely CMV serostatus was available to characterize immune exposure.

On this clone itself: The antigen is unknown.

This TCR was recovered from a woman between 45 and 65 years old in good health and CMV-seropositive. The sample taken for sequencing was PBMCs.

The chain's CDR3 is CASRGGRWYGYTF. The CDR3 DNA is TGTGCCAGCAGAGGGGGCCGATGGTATGGCTACACCTTC. The J gene is TRBJ1-2, the V gene TRBV6-1, with 7 bases identical to TRBD1. The CDR3 sequence is 13 residues long. V trimming: 6 bases; J trimming: 5 bases; junction bases outside the gene matches: 6. Per germline, CDR1 MNHNS and CDR2 SASEGT.